Sequencing of this T cell receptor beta chain was carried out in a study of response to subunit inactivated influenza vaccine. The study's findings and limits: Authors suggested each seasonal influenza vaccination recruits few new T cells.

At least ten counts were recorded for this clonotype. Its antigen is currently unknown. TCRdb re-analysed the RT-PCR reads in MiXCR, keeping a single row per CDR3 protein. The table shows hundreds of thousands of distinct CDR3 sequences, with about 14% occurring only once. The germline CDR1 and CDR2 sequences are SGHRS and YFSETQ. Trimming took 0 bases from V and 6 from J; bases not matched to a gene: 3. This CDR3 spans 15 amino acids. Sequencing was performed on PBMCs from blood, taken 14 to 15 days before vaccination. The V call is TRBV5-1, the J call TRBJ2-2, with 9 bases that match TRBD1. The source of this sequence is a man aged 45 to 65 who received an inactivated influenza vaccine. CDR3 nucleotide sequence: TGCGCCAGCAGCTTGGGGGACAGGGACTCCGGGGAGCTGTTTTTT. Translated: CASSLGDRDSGELFF.